This T cell receptor (beta chain) is from a study of T cell responses to AZD1222 COVID-19 vaccine. This CDR3 spans 12 amino acids. Trimming removed 3 bases from V and 13 bases from J, with 13 bases in between. As regards this clone: What it binds is unknown.

Using immunoSEQ multiplex PCR, the repertoire was profiled, and TCRdb retains in-frame clones only, with some absent. The sample includes about 82,000 clones, around 87% seen only once; the top ten take about 17%. Study-wide results and caveats: It should be noted that donors were predominantly white British and more often female, and clonal diversity was possibly underestimated.

Sequenced here: peripheral blood, sampled 28 days after the second AZD1222 dose. This chain links TRBV12-3 or TRBV12-4 with TRBJ2-4; D remains ambiguous. The source is an adult who received the AZD1222 COVID-19 vaccine. The CDR3 loop is CASSFGRVLQYF. The CDR3 coding sequence is TGTGCCAGCAGTTTCGGAAGGGTTTTACAGTACTTC.